This TCR beta chain was identified during a study of cytomegalovirus exposure and HLA in healthy donors. The CDR3 is 13 residues long. CDR1 is MNHEY, CDR2 SVGAGI, per germline. The V gene lost 4 bases and the J gene lost 3 bases, with 9 bases spanning the gap. Points from the study as a whole: Association of a missense DCLRE1C variant with TCR beta V- and J-gene trimming was reported in a later analysis. In a later analysis, at a false discovery rate of 0.05, some 17,000 TCR beta sequences were associated with HLA alleles.

The PCR ran on 60 Vbeta and 13 Jbeta primers. TCRdb keeps only in-frame clones here, not all; method: immunoSEQ multiplex PCR. This sample's clone table lists over 100,000 clones. In the case of this clone: The antigen is not known.

The chain uses TRBV6-5 and TRBJ1-1; no clear D. Sequencing was done on a sample of PBMCs. The clonotype comes from a young man in good health and CMV-seronegative. The CDR3 is CASSSIVDTEAFF. The CDR3 coding sequence is TGTGCCAGCAGTTCTATTGTGGACACTGAAGCTTTCTTT.